This T cell receptor (beta chain) was identified during a study of T cell responses to AZD1222 COVID-19 vaccine. Study-wide results and limits: Among vaccine-associated CD4 TCRs, coverage spanned spike, with dominance at 160-218 and 743-854. Most donors were white British, females outnumbered males, and clonal diversity was possibly underestimated. Vaccination with two AZD1222 doses was followed by a rise in Spike-specific TCR breadth and depth.

Trimming removed 3 bases from V and 5 bases from J; junction bases left unmatched: 4. There are 15 residues in the CDR3. The V gene's germline CDR1 is SEHNR and CDR2 FQNEAQ (reference sequence). Measured with immunoSEQ multiplex PCR; TCRdb has only the in-frame clones, and not every one. Of under 85,000 clones in the sample, about 88% are singletons; the top ten hold about a tenth. Note on this clone: Its antigen is currently unknown.

V gene TRBV7-9 combines with J gene TRBJ2-2; 9 bases map to TRBD1. Specimen: peripheral blood, collected on day 0 of AZD1222 vaccination. This clonotype originated in an adult in good health. Written as DNA, the CDR3 is TGTGCCAGCAGCTTCACAGGGGGCGGGACCGGGGAGCTGTTTTTT. It yields the protein CASSFTGGGTGELFF.